This paragraph reports one T cell receptor beta chain. The sample belongs to a study of blood T cell repertoires in COVID-19. Study overall: Some COVID-19 samples were acute and others convalescent; all came from the United States, Italy and Spain. PBMCs, B-cell-depleted T cells, or T cells provided the cDNA or gDNA that made up the material.

The authors' processing: Estimated nucleated cell counts came from reference gene primer amplification. Sequencing used immunoSEQ multiplex PCR; TCRdb keeps in-frame clones, though not all of them. That table furnishes V, J and clone size, whereas the DNA furnished D and trimming. The sample has some 240,000 clones, around 82% seen once. Looked up from germline, CDR1 is SGDLS and CDR2 is YYNGEE. The CDR3 length is 14 residues. The V and J ends lost 0 bases and 8 bases respectively, with 11 bases between them. This receptor was obtained from a human donor in a cohort sampled during active COVID-19. The specimen was peripheral blood. The rearrangement joins TRBV9 to TRBJ1-4, with D perhaps TRBD1 (6 bases). The CDR3 reads CASSVGTVAEKLFF. The CDR3 DNA reads as TGTGCCAGCAGCGTAGGGACAGTAGCCGAAAAACTGTTTTTT.